This passage covers 5 T cell receptor beta chains from one sample sequenced in a study of shared clonotypes between healthy human individuals. Produced via immunoSEQ multiplex PCR; TCRdb's table is partial and in-frame only. The data show some 2 million clones, about 95% seen once. Selected positively for CCR7 and CD45RO-negative, naive CD8 cells excluded terminally differentiated effector memory CD45RA+ cells. Source material: naive CD8+ T cells sorted from blood. The receptors derive from a man aged 18 to 29 in good health.

This clone was counted a single time. The V gene is TRBV4-1, the J gene TRBJ1-1, with 8 bases that match TRBD1. CDR1 and CDR2 from the germline V gene are MGHRA and YSYEKL. This CDR3 has 15 amino acids. The junction had 4 bases not matched to a gene; V was cut back by 3 bases and J by 1 base. The DNA for the CDR3 is TGCGCCAGCAGCCACAGACAGGGGTCGAACACTGAAGCTTTCTTT. Translated, it gives CASSHRQGSNTEAFF.

V gene TRBV7-9 combines with J gene TRBJ2-7, with D tentatively TRBD2 (7 bases). The CDR3 contains 17 residues. CDR1 and CDR2 (germline): SEHNR, FQNEAQ (reference sequence). With 4 bases removed from V and 1 base from J, the gap between germline ends came to 20 bases. Here the CDR3 reads CASSSTSNREGSYEQYF. The CDR3, as DNA: TGTGCCAGCAGCTCCACCTCGAACAGGGAGGGGTCCTACGAGCAGTACTTC.

V gene TRBV25-1 combines with J gene TRBJ1-2; D not resolved. V was shortened by 4 bases and J by 4 bases, with 10 bases between the two germline ends. This CDR3 contains 13 residues. Germline values: CDR1 MGHDK, CDR2 SYGVNS. CDR3 coding DNA: TGTGCCAGCAGTGTGGCAGCCTTCTATGGCTACACCTTC. Translation: CASSVAAFYGYTF.

The chain links TRBV10-3 to TRBJ2-7, with unresolved D. This CDR3 comprises 15 residues. In germline, CDR1 is ENHRY, CDR2 SYGVKD. The V end lost 1 base, the J end lost 0 bases, and 10 bases lay between the germline ends. CDR3 residues: CAISEWTVSSYEQYF. The CDR3 nucleotides read TGTGCCATCAGTGAGTGGACGGTGAGCTCCTACGAGCAGTACTTC.

The chain employs TRBV4-3 and TRBJ2-1; 15 nucleotides align to TRBD2. Germline assignment: CDR1 LGHNA and CDR2 YSLEER. Unmatched junction bases numbered 20, after V lost 1 base and J lost 10 bases. The CDR3 contains 21 residues. CDR3 sequence: CASSQAPAGLAGGRGSGEQFF. The CDR3, as DNA: TGCGCCAGCAGCCAAGCCCCCGCGGGACTAGCGGGAGGAAGAGGGTCAGGGGAGCAGTTCTTC.